One and the same sample provided the 2 T cell receptor beta chains below, sequenced in a study of regulatory T cells in long-lasting Graves disease. Time point denoted: newly diagnosed GD, antithyroid drugs for less than 3 months. From RNA extracted from PBMCs, the TCR library was made. The TCR beta library used iRepertoire HTBI primers with Arm-PCR amplification of CDR3. Via MiXCR, TCRdb re-called the multiplex PCR reads, giving one row per CDR3 protein. In the table there are a few hundred thousand distinct CDR3 sequences, approximately 15% of which are singletons. These data were also reused for a study on T cells in Graves' hyperthyroidism and ophthalmopathy.

The sequences come from peripheral blood mononuclear cells (PBMCs), collected at new diagnosis, from a patient treated with antithyroid drugs. These receptors all stem from a man between 40 and 49 years old with Graves disease.

As regards this clonotype: This may come from a read error, since a much larger clone is one base off. This chain connects TRBV4-1 to TRBJ2-7; D uncertain. Germline-derived CDR1 and CDR2 are MGHRA and YSYEKL. The CDR3 has 15 amino acids. The CDR3 coding sequence is TGCGCCAGCGGCCAGCCTCCGGGCGGCTACTACGAGCAGTACTTC. Translation gives CASGQPPGGYYEQYF.

This clonotype was seen at least ten times. The V and J genes are TRBV5-8 and TRBJ2-1, with TRBD2 matching over 8 bases. CDR3 length: 14 amino acids. With V trimmed by 2 bases and J by 9 bases, 7 bases remained unmatched. Germline CDR1 and CDR2: SGHTS and YDEGEE. The CDR3 loop is CASSFSGGAGEQFF. In DNA form, the CDR3 reads TGTGCCAGCAGCTTTTCCGGGGGGGCCGGTGAGCAGTTCTTC.